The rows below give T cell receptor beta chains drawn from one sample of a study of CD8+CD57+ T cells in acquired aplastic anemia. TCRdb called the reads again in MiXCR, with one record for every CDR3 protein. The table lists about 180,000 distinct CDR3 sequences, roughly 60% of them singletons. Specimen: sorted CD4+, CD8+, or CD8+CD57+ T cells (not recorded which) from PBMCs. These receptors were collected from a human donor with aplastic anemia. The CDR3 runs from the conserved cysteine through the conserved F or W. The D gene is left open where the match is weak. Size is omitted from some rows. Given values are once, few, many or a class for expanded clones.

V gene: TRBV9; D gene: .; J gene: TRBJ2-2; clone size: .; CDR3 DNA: TGTGCCAGCAGCGTAGCCAGCGGGCCTAGGTACACCGGGGAGCTGTTTTTT; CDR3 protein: CASSVASGPRYTGELFF
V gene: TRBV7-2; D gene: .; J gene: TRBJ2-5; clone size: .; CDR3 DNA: TGTGCCAGCAGCTTCTTACAGAGCGAGACCCAGTACTTC; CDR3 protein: CASSFLQSETQYF
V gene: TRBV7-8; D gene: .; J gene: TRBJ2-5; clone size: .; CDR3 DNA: TGTGCCAGCAGATCCGGACTGGCCGACCAAGAGACCCAGTACTTC; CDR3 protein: CASRSGLADQETQYF
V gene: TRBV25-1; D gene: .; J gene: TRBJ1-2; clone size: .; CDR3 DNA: TGTGCCAGCAGTGGGACAGCCAGCTATGGCTACACCTTC; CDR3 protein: CASSGTASYGYTF
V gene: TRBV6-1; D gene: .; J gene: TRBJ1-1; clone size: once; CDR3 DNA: TGTGCCAGCAGTGATTGGGGCAGTGAAGCTTTCTTT; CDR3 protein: CASSDWGSEAFF
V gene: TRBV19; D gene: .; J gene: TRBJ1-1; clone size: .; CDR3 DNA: TGTGCCAGTACGGCCTGGGCCCTGAACACTGAAGCTTTCTTT; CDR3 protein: CASTAWALNTEAFF
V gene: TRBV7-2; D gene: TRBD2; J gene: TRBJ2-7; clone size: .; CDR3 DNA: TGTGCCAGCAGCTTAGCTCTGGGCGGGGGCTACGAGCAGTACTTC; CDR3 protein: CASSLALGGGYEQYF
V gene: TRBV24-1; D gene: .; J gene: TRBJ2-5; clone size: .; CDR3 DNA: TGTGCCACCAGTGAACAGGAGACCCAGTACTTC; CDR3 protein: CATSEQETQYF
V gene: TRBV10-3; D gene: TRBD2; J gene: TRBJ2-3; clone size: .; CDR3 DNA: TGTGCCATCAGTGAGACCTCATCTAGCGGAGATACGCAGTATTTT; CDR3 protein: CAISETSSSGDTQYF
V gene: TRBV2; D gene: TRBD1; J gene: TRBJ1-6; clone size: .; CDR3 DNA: TGTGCCAGCAGAGGATCGGGACAGCTGCCTAATTCACCCCTCCACTTT; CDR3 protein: CASRGSGQLPNSPLHF
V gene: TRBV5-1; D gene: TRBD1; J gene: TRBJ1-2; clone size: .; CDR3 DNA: TGCGCCAGCACTGATCTTCGACAGGGAACTAACTATGGCTACACCTTC; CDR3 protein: CASTDLRQGTNYGYTF
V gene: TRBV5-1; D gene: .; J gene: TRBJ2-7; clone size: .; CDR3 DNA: TGCGCAAGCAAGGAGACGGTCTCCTACGAGCAGTACTTC; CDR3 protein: CASKETVSYEQYF
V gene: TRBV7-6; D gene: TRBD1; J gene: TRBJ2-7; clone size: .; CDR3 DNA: TGTGCCAGCAGCTTACGTACAGGGGGGTACGAGCAGTACTTC; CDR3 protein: CASSLRTGGYEQYF
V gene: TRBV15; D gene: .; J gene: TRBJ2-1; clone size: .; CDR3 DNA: TGTGCCACCAGCACAGAAAGGGGGACGACCTACAATGAGCAGTTCTTC; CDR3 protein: CATSTERGTTYNEQFF